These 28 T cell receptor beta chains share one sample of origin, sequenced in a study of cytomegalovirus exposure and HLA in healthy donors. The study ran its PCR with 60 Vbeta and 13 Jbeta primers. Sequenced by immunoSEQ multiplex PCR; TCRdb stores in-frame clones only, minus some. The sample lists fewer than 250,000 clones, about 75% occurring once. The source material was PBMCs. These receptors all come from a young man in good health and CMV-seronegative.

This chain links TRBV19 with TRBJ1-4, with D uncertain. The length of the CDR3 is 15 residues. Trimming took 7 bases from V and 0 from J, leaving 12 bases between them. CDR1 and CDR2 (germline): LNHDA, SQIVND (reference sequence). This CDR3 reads CASIPTDTTNEKLFF. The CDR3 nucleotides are TGTGCCAGTATCCCCACAGATACAACTAATGAAAAACTGTTTTTT. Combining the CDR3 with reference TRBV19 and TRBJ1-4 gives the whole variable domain DGGITQSPKYLFRKEGQNVTLSCEQNLNHDAMYWYRQDPGQGLRLIYYSQIVNDFQKGDIAEGYSVSREKKESFPLTVTSAQKNPTAFYLCASIPTDTTNEKLFFGSGTQLSVL.

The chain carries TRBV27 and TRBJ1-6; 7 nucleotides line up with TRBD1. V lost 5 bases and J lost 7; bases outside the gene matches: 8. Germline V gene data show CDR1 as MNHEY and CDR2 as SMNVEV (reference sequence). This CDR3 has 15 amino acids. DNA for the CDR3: TGTGCCAGCAGTCCTCCGGGACAGCCCAATTCACCCCTCCACTTT. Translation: CASSPPGQPNSPLHF.

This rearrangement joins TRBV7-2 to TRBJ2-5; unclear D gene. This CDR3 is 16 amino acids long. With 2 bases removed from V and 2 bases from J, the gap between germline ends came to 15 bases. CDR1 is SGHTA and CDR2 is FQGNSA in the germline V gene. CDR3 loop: CASSLYGMGLQETQYF. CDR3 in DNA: TGTGCCAGCAGCTTATATGGAATGGGCCTACAAGAGACCCAGTACTTC.

The CDR3 sequence is CSLDGGQDEQYF. Here the CDR3 DNA reads TGTTCCTTGGATGGGGGCCAGGACGAGCAGTACTTC. The chain combines TRBV30 with TRBJ2-7; tentative D call: TRBD1 (6 bases). From germline, CDR1 is GTSNPN and CDR2 SVGIG (reference sequence). CDR3 length: 12 amino acids.

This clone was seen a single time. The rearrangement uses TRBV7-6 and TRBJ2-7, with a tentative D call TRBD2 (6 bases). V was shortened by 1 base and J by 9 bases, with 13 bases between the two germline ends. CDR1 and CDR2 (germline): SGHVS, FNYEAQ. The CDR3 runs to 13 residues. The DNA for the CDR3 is TGTGCCAGCAGCTTAGATCAGGTCGGGGGGCAGTACTTC. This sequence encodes CASSLDQVGGQYF.

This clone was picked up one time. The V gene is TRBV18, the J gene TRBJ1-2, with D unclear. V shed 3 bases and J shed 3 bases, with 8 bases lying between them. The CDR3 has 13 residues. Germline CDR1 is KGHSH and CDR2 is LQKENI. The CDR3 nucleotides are TGTGCCAGCTCACCCTTGGGAGACTATGGCTACACCTTC. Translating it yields CASSPLGDYGYTF.

The CDR3 DNA reads TGTGCCAGTAGTCCAAGCCAAGCCTCGGCCGGGGAGCTGTTTTTT. Translation: CASSPSQASAGELFF. The chain uses TRBV19 and TRBJ2-2; D unresolved. Germline V gene data show CDR1 as LNHDA and CDR2 as SQIVND (reference sequence). V shed 5 bases and J shed 6 bases, with 16 bases lying between them. There are 15 residues in the CDR3.

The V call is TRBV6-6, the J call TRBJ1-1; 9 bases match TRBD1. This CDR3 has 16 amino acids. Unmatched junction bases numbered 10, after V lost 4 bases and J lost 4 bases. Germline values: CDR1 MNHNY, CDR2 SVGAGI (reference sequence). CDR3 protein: CASSSPTGGAGTEAFF. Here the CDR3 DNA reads TGTGCCAGCAGTTCCCCCACAGGGGGCGCCGGCACTGAAGCTTTCTTT.

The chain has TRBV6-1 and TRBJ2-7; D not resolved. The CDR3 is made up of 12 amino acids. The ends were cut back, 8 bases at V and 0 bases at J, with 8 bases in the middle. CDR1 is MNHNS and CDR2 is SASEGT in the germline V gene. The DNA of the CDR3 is TGTGCCAGCGGTAGGAGCTCCTACGAGCAGTACTTC. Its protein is CASGRSSYEQYF.

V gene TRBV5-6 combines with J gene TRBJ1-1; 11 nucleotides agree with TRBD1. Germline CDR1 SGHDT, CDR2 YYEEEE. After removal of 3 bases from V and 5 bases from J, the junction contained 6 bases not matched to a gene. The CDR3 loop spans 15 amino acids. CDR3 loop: CASSWTGGAGTEAFF. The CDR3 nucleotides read TGTGCCAGCAGCTGGACAGGGGGCGCGGGGACTGAAGCTTTCTTT.

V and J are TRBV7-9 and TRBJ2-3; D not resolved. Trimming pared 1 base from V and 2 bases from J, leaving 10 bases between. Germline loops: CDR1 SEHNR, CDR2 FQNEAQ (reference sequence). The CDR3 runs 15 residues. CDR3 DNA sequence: TGTGCCAGCAGCTTAGGCGGAGCAGACACAGATACGCAGTATTTT. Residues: CASSLGGADTDTQYF.

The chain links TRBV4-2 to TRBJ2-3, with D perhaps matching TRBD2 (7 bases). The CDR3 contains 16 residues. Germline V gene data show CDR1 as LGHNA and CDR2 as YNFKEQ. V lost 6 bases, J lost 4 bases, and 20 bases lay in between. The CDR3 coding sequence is TGTGCCAGCAGAGGACGGGATGGGGGGGCCTCAGATACGCAGTATTTT. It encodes CASRGRDGGASDTQYF.

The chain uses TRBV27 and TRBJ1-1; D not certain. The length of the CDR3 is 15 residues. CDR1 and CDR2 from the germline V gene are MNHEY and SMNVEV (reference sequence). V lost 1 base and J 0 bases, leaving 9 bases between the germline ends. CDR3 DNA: TGTGCCAGCAGTTTATTCGCGAGTTTGAACACTGAAGCTTTCTTT. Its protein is CASSLFASLNTEAFF.

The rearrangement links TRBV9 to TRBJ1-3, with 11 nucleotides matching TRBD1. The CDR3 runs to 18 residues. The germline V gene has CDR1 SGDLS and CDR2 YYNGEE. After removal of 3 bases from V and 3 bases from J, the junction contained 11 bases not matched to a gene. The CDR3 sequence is CASSAHSGQGAGGNTIYF. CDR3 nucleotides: TGTGCCAGCAGCGCCCACTCAGGACAGGGGGCGGGTGGAAACACCATATATTTT.

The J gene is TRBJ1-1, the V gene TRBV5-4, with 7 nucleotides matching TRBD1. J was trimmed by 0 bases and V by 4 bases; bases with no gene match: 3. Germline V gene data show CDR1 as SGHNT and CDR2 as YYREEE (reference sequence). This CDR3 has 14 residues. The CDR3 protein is CASSPGTVNTEAFF. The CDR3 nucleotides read TGTGCCAGCAGCCCGGGGACAGTGAACACTGAAGCTTTCTTT.

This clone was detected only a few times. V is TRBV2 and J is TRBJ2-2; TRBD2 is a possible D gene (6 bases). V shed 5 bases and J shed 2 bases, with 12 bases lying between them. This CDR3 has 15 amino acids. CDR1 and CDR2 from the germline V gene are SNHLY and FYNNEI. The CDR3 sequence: CASSYTGTNTGELFF. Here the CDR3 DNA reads TGTGCCAGCAGTTACACCGGGACTAACACCGGGGAGCTGTTTTTT.

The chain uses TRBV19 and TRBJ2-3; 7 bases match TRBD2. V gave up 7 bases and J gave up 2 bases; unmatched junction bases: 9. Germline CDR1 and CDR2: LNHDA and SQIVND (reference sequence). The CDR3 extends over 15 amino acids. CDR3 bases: TGTGCCAGTACCGCCGGGAGGTTAAACACAGATACGCAGTATTTT. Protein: CASTAGRLNTDTQYF.

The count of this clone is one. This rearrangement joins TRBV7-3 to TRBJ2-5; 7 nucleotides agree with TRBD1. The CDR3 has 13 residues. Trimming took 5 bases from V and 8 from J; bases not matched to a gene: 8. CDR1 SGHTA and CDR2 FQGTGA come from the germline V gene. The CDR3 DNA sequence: TGTGCCAGCAGCCAAGGGACAGTTGGAACCCAGTACTTC. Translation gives CASSQGTVGTQYF. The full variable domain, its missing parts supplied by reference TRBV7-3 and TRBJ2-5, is GAGVSQTPSNKVTEKGKYVELRCDPISGHTALYWYRQSLGQGPEFLIYFQGTGAADDSGLPNDRFFAVRPEGSVSTLKIQRTERGDSAVYLCASSQGTVGTQYFGPGTRLLVL.

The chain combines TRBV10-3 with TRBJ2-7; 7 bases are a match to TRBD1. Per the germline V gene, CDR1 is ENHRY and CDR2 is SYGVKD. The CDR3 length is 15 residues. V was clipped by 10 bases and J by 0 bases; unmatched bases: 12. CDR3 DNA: TGTGCCACCACTAAAGACAGGGATAGCTCCTACGAGCAGTACTTC. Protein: CATTKDRDSSYEQYF.

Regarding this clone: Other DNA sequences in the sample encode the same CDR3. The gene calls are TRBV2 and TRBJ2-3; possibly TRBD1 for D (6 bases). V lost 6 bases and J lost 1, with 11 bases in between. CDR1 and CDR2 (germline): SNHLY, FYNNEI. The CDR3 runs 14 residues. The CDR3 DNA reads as TGTGCCAGCAGCTCGAGGACAGGCACAGATACGCAGTATTTT. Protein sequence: CASSSRTGTDTQYF.

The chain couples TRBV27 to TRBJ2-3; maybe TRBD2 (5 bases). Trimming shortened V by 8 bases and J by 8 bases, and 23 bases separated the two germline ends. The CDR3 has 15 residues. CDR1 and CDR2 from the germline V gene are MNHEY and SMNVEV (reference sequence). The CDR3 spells CASEDRGKDPLTQYF. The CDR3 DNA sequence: TGTGCCAGCGAAGATCGGGGAAAAGACCCCCTTACGCAGTATTTT.

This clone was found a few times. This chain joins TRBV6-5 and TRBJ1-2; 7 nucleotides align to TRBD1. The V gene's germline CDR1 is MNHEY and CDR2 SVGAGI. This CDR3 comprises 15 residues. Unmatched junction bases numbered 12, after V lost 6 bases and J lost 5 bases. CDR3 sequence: CASRQAPTGRYGYTF. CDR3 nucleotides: TGTGCCAGCAGACAGGCCCCGACAGGGAGGTATGGCTACACCTTC.

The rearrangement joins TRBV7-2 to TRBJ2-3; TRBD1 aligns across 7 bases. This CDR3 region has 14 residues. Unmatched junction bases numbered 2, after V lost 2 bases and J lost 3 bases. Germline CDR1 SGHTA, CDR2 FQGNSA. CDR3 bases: TGTGCCAGCAGCTTAATACAGGGGACAGATACGCAGTATTTT. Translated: CASSLIQGTDTQYF.

CDR3 sequence reads: CAISGQGWTGELFF. The CDR3 bases are TGTGCCATCAGTGGACAGGGCTGGACCGGGGAGCTGTTTTTT. V and J are TRBV10-3 and TRBJ2-2; TRBD1 aligns across 7 bases. CDR3 length: 14 amino acids. J was trimmed by 5 bases and V by 4 bases; bases with no gene match: 4. Germline V gene lookup returns CDR1 ENHRY and CDR2 SYGVKD.

The CDR3 sequence: CASSFDRGSYTF. CDR3 DNA sequence: TGTGCCAGCAGTTTCGACAGGGGGAGCTACACCTTC. The chain joins TRBV6-6 to TRBJ1-2; the match to TRBD1 covers 9 bases. With 4 bases clipped from V and 9 bases from J, the junction kept 3 bases outside the gene matches. The CDR3 totals 12 residues. In germline, CDR1 is MNHNY, CDR2 SVGAGI (reference sequence).

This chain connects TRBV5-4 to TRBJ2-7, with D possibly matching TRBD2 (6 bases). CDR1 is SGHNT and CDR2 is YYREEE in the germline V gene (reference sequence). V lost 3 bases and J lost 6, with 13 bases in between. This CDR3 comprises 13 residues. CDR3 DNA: TGTGCCAGCAGCTCCGGTGGGGGGAGCGAGCAGTACTTC. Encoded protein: CASSSGGGSEQYF.

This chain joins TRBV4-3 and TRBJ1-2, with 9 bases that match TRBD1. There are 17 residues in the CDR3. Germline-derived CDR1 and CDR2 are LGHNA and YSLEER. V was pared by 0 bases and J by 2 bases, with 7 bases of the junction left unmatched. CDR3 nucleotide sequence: TGCGCCAGCAGCCAAGATAGGGACAGGGAGCAAAACTATGGCTACACCTTC. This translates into CASSQDRDREQNYGYTF.

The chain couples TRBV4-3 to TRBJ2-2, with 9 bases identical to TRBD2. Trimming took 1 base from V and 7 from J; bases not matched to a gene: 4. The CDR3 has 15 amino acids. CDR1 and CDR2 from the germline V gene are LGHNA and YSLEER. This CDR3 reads CASSQVTAGGGELFF. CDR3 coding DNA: TGCGCCAGCAGCCAAGTAACAGCGGGGGGCGGGGAGCTGTTTTTT.